One sample yielded the 15 T cell receptor beta chains listed below, sequenced in a study of graft-versus-host responses after intestinal transplantation. These TCRs are of unknown antigen specificity. Generated by immunoSEQ multiplex PCR, the TCRdb table keeps only in-frame clones and is missing some. This sample has tens of thousands of clones, with approximately 88% found just once. The sequences come from unstimulated CD8+ T cells sorted from spleen or lymph node cells, collected before intestinal transplant. The receptors were gathered from a human donor who received an intestinal transplant.

The chain has TRBV4-1 and TRBJ1-2; D ambiguous. Germline CDR1 reads MGHRA; CDR2 reads YSYEKL. Trimming took off 0 bases at V and 8 bases at J, with 16 bases between the two ends. This CDR3 region has 15 residues. The CDR3 DNA sequence: TGCGCCAGCAGCCAAGATTCAAGAGGTTCTCGGGGCTACACCTTC. Translated, it gives CASSQDSRGSRGYTF.

The V and J genes are TRBV6-5 and TRBJ2-3; weak D call: TRBD2 (5 bases). V lost 6 bases to trimming and J lost 3 bases, with 10 bases between them. Germline-derived CDR1 and CDR2 are MNHEY and SVGAGI. This CDR3 spans 13 amino acids. The CDR3, as DNA: TGTGCCAGCAGGGAACTAGAGACAGATACGCAGTATTTT. Its protein is CASRELETDTQYF.

This chain links TRBV7-2 with TRBJ2-1, with 8 bases identical to TRBD2. The CDR3 is 18 residues long. V lost 5 bases, J lost 8 bases, and 20 bases stayed unmatched. Germline V gives CDR1 SGHTA, CDR2 FQGNSA. CDR3: CASSPRASGPPTRDEQFF. The CDR3 coding sequence is TGTGCCAGCAGCCCCCGGGCTAGCGGGCCTCCCACTAGGGATGAGCAGTTCTTC.

The chain links TRBV27 to TRBJ1-6; a weak D match, TRBD1 (6 bases). The CDR3 has 16 residues. The V end lost 6 bases, the J end lost 7 bases, and 19 bases lay between the germline ends. Per germline, CDR1 MNHEY and CDR2 SMNVEV (reference sequence). The CDR3 DNA follows: TGTGCCAGCAGCCCTTTCGGCGGGAGGGGGAATTCACCCCTCCACTTT. The encoded protein is CASSPFGGRGNSPLHF.

V is TRBV7-9 and J is TRBJ2-2, with D perhaps matching TRBD1 (6 bases). The CDR3 runs to 15 residues. Between the trimmed V and J ends, which lost 5 bases and 6 bases, there was a span of 16 bases. Germline CDR1 reads SEHNR; CDR2 reads FQNEAQ (reference sequence). The CDR3 protein is CASSTNRAGAGELFF. DNA of the CDR3: TGTGCCAGCAGCACCAACAGGGCTGGGGCCGGGGAGCTGTTTTTT.

V gene TRBV20-1 combines with J gene TRBJ1-1; D uncertain. The CDR3 has 10 amino acids. V was clipped by 3 bases and J by 8 bases, with 7 bases between them. The germline gives CDR1 DFQATT, CDR2 SNEGSKA (reference sequence). The CDR3 spells CSARAQEAFF. CDR3 nucleotide sequence: TGCAGTGCTAGGGCCCAAGAAGCTTTCTTT.

V is TRBV4-1 and J is TRBJ1-2; TRBD1 aligns across 7 bases. CDR3 length equals 15 residues. The junction had 8 bases not matched to a gene; V was cut back by 5 bases and J by 2 bases. From germline, CDR1 is MGHRA and CDR2 YSYEKL. The CDR3 sequence: CASSLFKGANYGYTF. DNA of the CDR3: TGCGCCAGCAGCTTGTTTAAGGGGGCCAACTATGGCTACACCTTC.

This chain connects TRBV29-1 to TRBJ1-2; D might be TRBD1 (5 bases). The CDR3 has 14 residues. CDR1 and CDR2 from the germline V gene are SQVTM and ANQGSEA. Trimming took 0 bases from V and 4 from J, leaving 12 bases between them. The CDR3 loop reads CSVEEGGLSYGYTF. The CDR3 DNA follows: TGCAGCGTTGAAGAGGGGGGACTTAGCTATGGCTACACCTTC.

The CDR3 DNA follows: TGTGCCAGCTCCCGTACTAGCGGGAGTACCTACGAGCAGTACTTC. It specifies CASSRTSGSTYEQYF. V and J are TRBV6-1 and TRBJ2-7; 11 bases match TRBD2. CDR3 size: 15 residues. J lost 2 bases, V lost 8 bases, and 8 bases had no gene match. Germline assignment: CDR1 MNHNS and CDR2 SASEGT.

This sequence joins TRBV5-1 and TRBJ2-2; TRBD1 might be the D (5 bases). Trimming took 0 bases from V and 11 from J, leaving 5 bases between them. Germline loops: CDR1 SGHRS, CDR2 YFSETQ. This CDR3 has 11 residues. This CDR3 is CASSLGTELFF. CDR3 nucleotide sequence: TGCGCCAGCAGCTTGGGGACAGAGCTGTTTTTT.

V is TRBV29-1 and J is TRBJ1-2; D might be TRBD1 (5 bases). Germline CDR1 reads SQVTM; CDR2 reads ANQGSEA. The CDR3 extends over 13 amino acids. The germline V and J ends were trimmed by 1 base and 2 bases, with 8 bases remaining between them. CDR3 protein: CSVEGNRNYGYTF. The DNA for the CDR3 is TGCAGCGTTGAAGGAAACAGGAACTATGGCTACACCTTC.

The chain links TRBV4-2 to TRBJ2-1, with 8 nucleotides matching TRBD2. The V segment lost 0 bases and the J segment 6 bases; nucleotides outside the gene matches: 4. Germline loops: CDR1 LGHNA, CDR2 YNFKEQ. The CDR3 has 15 amino acids. In DNA, the CDR3 is TGTGCCAGCAGCCAAGATTTCGGGGGGGCCAATGAGCAGTTCTTC. This gives the protein CASSQDFGGANEQFF.

The chain employs TRBV6-6 and TRBJ2-1; D gene ambiguous. The germline V gene has CDR1 MNHNY and CDR2 SVGAGI (reference sequence). The germline V and J ends were trimmed by 6 bases and 3 bases, with 12 bases remaining between them. This CDR3 has 14 amino acids. The CDR3 DNA reads as TGTGCCAGCAGCGGCAGGCACGACTACAATGAGCAGTTCTTC. It codes for CASSGRHDYNEQFF.

This clone showed up just once. V usage is TRBV27 and J usage is TRBJ2-1, with a weak D call TRBD1 (7 bases). There are 15 residues in the CDR3. Per germline, CDR1 MNHEY and CDR2 SMNVEV (reference sequence). V dropped 7 bases and J dropped 4 bases, with 17 bases sitting between them. The CDR3 DNA follows: TGTGCCAGCATACAGGGGCGGGGATTGTACAATGAGCAGTTCTTC. Protein: CASIQGRGLYNEQFF.

V gene TRBV15 combines with J gene TRBJ1-5; D is unresolved. Trimming removed 0 bases at V and 2 bases at J, with 8 bases between. There are 15 residues in the CDR3. In germline, CDR1 is LNHNV, CDR2 YYDKDF (reference sequence). CDR3 nucleotides: TGTGCCACCAGCAGAGATCGGAGGGGCAATCAGCCCCAGCATTTT. Its protein product is CATSRDRRGNQPQHF. Full variable domain (remainder filled in from reference TRBV15 and TRBJ1-5): DAMVIQNPRYQVTQFGKPVTLSCSQTLNHNVMYWYQQKSSQAPKLLFHYYDKDFNNEADTPDNFQSRRPNTSFCFLDIRSPGLGDTAMYLCATSRDRRGNQPQHFGDGTRLSIL.